The next 7 T cell receptor beta chains were all read from a single sample in a study of cytomegalovirus exposure and HLA in healthy donors. Repertoires were generated with immunoSEQ multiplex PCR, while TCRdb's copy carries only in-frame clones and drops some. The repertoire holds approximately 150,000 clones, with approximately 88% as singletons. The material sequenced was PBMCs. These receptors originate from a woman aged 18-29 years in good health and CMV-seropositive.

This chain links TRBV28 with TRBJ1-5; 11 nucleotides align to TRBD1. Germline values: CDR1 MDHEN, CDR2 SYDVKM. V gave up 4 bases and J gave up 5 bases; unmatched junction bases: 4. This CDR3 is 15 amino acids long. CDR3 sequence (DNA): TGTGCCAGCAGTTCGGGACAGGGGGAATATCAGCCCCAGCATTTT. This codes for CASSSGQGEYQPQHF.

The V gene is TRBV27, the J gene TRBJ2-5; 10 bases match TRBD2. CDR1 is MNHEY and CDR2 is SMNVEV in the germline V gene (reference sequence). This CDR3 is 16 amino acids long. V trimming: 5 bases; J trimming: 5 bases; junction bases outside the gene matches: 11. CDR3 DNA: TGTGCCAGCAGTGGCGATGCTAGCGGGAGATGGGAGACCCAGTACTTC. Residues: CASSGDASGRWETQYF.

This clone was picked up one time. The chain employs TRBV9 and TRBJ2-1; perhaps TRBD1 as D (5 bases). Trimming left V 0 bases short and J 5 bases short, with 6 bases between. The CDR3 loop spans 13 amino acids. Germline values: CDR1 SGDLS, CDR2 YYNGEE. The CDR3 reads CASSVGQNNEQFF. CDR3 nucleotides: TGTGCCAGCAGCGTAGGACAGAACAATGAGCAGTTCTTC.

J is TRBJ2-3 and V is TRBV7-3, with 9 bases matching TRBD2. The CDR3 covers 14 residues. J gave up 4 bases and V 4 bases, and 3 bases lay outside the gene matches. From germline, CDR1 is SGHTA and CDR2 FQGTGA. CDR3 DNA: TGTGCCAGCAGCTCCCTAGCGGGGTCAGATACGCAGTATTTT. Translation gives CASSSLAGSDTQYF.

The rearrangement links TRBV10-2 to TRBJ2-7; the D is unclear. V was clipped by 5 bases and J by 6 bases, with 11 bases between them. From germline, CDR1 is WSHSY and CDR2 SAAADI. The CDR3 runs 12 residues. CDR3: CASSPGLGEQYF. The CDR3 nucleotides read TGCGCCAGCAGTCCAGGCCTGGGCGAGCAGTACTTC.

In DNA, the CDR3 is TGTGCCATCGCCAGCTCTGGAAACACCATATATTTT. It yields the protein CAIASSGNTIYF. The J gene is TRBJ1-3, the V gene TRBV10-3; D not certain. This CDR3 spans 12 amino acids. In germline, CDR1 is ENHRY, CDR2 SYGVKD. The V end was cut by 8 bases, the J end by 0 bases, with 5 bases between.

The chain links TRBV5-4 to TRBJ2-5, with 12 bases fitting TRBD1. CDR1 is SGHNT, CDR2 YYREEE, per germline (reference sequence). The CDR3 sequence is 15 residues long. The V segment lost 5 bases and the J segment 5 bases; nucleotides outside the gene matches: 7. CDR3 coding DNA: TGTGCCAGCAGACCCGGGACAGGGGGCCTGGAGACCCAGTACTTC. This encodes CASRPGTGGLETQYF.